The 5 T cell receptor beta chains reported below all come from one sample, sequenced in a study of Tregs in tolerant kidney transplant recipients. Some clones are missing from TCRdb's copy, which holds only in-frame ones; the method was immunoSEQ multiplex PCR. The sample holds about 30,000 clones. The sequencing used CD8+ T cells from blood, collected before the transplant. These receptor sequences come from a human donor who received a combined kidney and bone marrow transplant.

A word on this clone: Read data end 3 residues before the CDR3 end; the end is taken from the germline J gene. The gene calls are TRBV15 and TRBJ2-7, with TRBD2 identical over 9 bases. Germline V gives CDR1 LNHNV, CDR2 YYDKDF (reference sequence). This CDR3 has 15 amino acids. V lost 0 bases to trimming and J lost 6 bases; unmatched junction nucleotides: 6. Partial CDR3 DNA: TGTGCCACCAGCAGAGATGCGGGACTAGCTTCCGAG. Translating gives CATSRDAGLASE. The whole CDR3 region reads CATSRDAGLASEQYF.

A note on this clone: The DNA ends 3 residues before the CDR3 does, and the rest of the CDR3 is filled in from the germline J gene. The chain uses TRBV4-1 and TRBJ2-3, with TRBD2 identical over 10 bases. This CDR3 spans 15 amino acids. Germline CDR1 and CDR2: MGHRA and YSYEKL. V shed 5 bases, J shed 3 bases, and the junction held 5 bases outside the gene matches. CDR3 loop: CASSTLAGSTDTQYF. The covered CDR3 bases are TGCGCCAGCAGCACACTAGCGGGAAGTACAGATACG.

With respect to this clone: The CDR3 end falls 3 residues outside the read, so it is completed with the germline J gene. The chain recombines TRBV7-9 with TRBJ2-7, with TRBD2 matching 10 bases. With 5 bases clipped from V and 6 bases from J, the junction kept 10 bases outside the gene matches. This CDR3 has 15 amino acids. Germline V CDR1 and CDR2: SEHNR, FQNEAQ (reference sequence). The CDR3 spells CASSVTGLAIREQYF. The sequenced part of the CDR3 DNA is TGTGCCAGCAGCGTCACGGGACTAGCGATCCGCGAG.

A remark on this clone: The read ends 3 residues early relative to the CDR3; the germline J gene fills the gap. The V call is TRBV20-1, the J call TRBJ2-7; 7 bases align to TRBD1. The CDR3 spans 15 residues. The germline gives CDR1 DFQATT, CDR2 SNEGSKA (reference sequence). The V gene end was trimmed by 4 bases and the J gene end by 2 bases; junction bases not matched to a gene: 11. The CDR3 DNA, read in part, is TGCAGTGCTAAAATAATGGGACAGCGAACCTACGAG. It translates to CSAKIMGQRTYE. The full CDR3 is CSAKIMGQRTYEQYF.

For this clone: The read stops 3 residues short of the end of the CDR3; the missing end is completed from the germline J gene. The chain recombines TRBV19 with TRBJ1-6; D is undetermined. The CDR3 runs 13 residues. V shed 4 bases and J shed 6 bases, with 7 bases lying between them. The germline gives CDR1 LNHDA, CDR2 SQIVND (reference sequence). CDR3 bases read: TGTGCCAGTAGTAGAGGGCGTAATTCACCC. This gives the protein CASSRGRNSP. The whole CDR3 reads CASSRGRNSPLHF.